Below, 23 T cell receptor beta chains from the same sample are listed, as sequenced in a study of blood T cell repertoires in COVID-19. Sequencing used immunoSEQ multiplex PCR; TCRdb keeps in-frame clones, though not all of them. The sample has around 150,000 clones; 85% to 90% are singletons. The sequenced sample was peripheral blood. These receptors came from a woman between 40 and 50 years old with acute or convalescent COVID-19.

This chain links TRBV3-1 (or the pseudogene TRBV3-2) with TRBJ1-2; D is uncertain. The CDR3 runs to 13 residues. Germline CDR1 is LGHDT and CDR2 is YNNKEL (reference sequence). V was shortened by 3 bases and J by 4 bases, with 9 bases between the two germline ends. CDR3 in amino acids: CASSQDGLYGYTF. The CDR3 nucleotides are TGTGCCAGCAGCCAGGACGGACTCTATGGCTACACCTTC.

The chain joins TRBV6-6 to TRBJ2-1; TRBD1 aligns across 7 bases. The germline V gene has CDR1 MNHNY and CDR2 SVGAGI (reference sequence). The V and J ends lost 6 bases and 1 base, in that order; junction bases with no gene match: 21. The CDR3 extends over 20 amino acids. The CDR3 nucleotides read TGTGCCAGCAGCCAAGAGACCCCCCTAAGGTCAGGGGGTTCCTACAATGAGCAGTTCTTC. Its translation is CASSQETPLRSGGSYNEQFF.

This chain's CDR3 is CASSRQASGNTIYF. The CDR3 region has the DNA TGTGCCAGCAGCCGACAGGCCTCTGGAAACACCATATATTTT. V usage is TRBV7-3 and J usage is TRBJ1-3, with D perhaps matching TRBD1 (6 bases). The CDR3 runs to 14 residues. V lost 5 bases to trimming and J lost 0 bases, with 8 bases between them. CDR1 is SGHTA, CDR2 FQGTGA, per germline.

This chain connects TRBV6-2 or TRBV6-3 to TRBJ2-7, with D possibly TRBD2 on 5 matching bases. Trimming stripped 0 bases from V and 1 base from J, with 16 bases between. The germline V gene encodes CDR1 MNHEY and CDR2 SVGEGT. There are 17 residues in the CDR3. The CDR3 nucleotides are TGTGCCAGCAGTTACTCCCCCCGGACCGGGGATTCCTACGAGCAGTACTTC. The encoded protein is CASSYSPRTGDSYEQYF.

This clone was detected a few times. This chain connects TRBV18 to TRBJ2-7; 9 nucleotides match TRBD1. The CDR3 has 14 residues. Germline trimming cut 5 bases from V and 5 bases from J; bases unmatched to any gene: 7. Germline V CDR1 and CDR2: KGHSH, LQKENI. The CDR3 region is CASSAQGAVNEQYF. In DNA, the CDR3 is TGTGCCAGCTCAGCACAGGGGGCGGTTAACGAGCAGTACTTC.

The rearrangement joins TRBV9 to TRBJ1-2; D might be TRBD1 (5 bases). CDR1 and CDR2 (germline): SGDLS, YYNGEE. This CDR3 region has 15 residues. V was pared by 1 base and J by 7 bases, with 17 bases between. The CDR3 sequence is CASSVSPQEGIGYTF. CDR3 DNA: TGTGCCAGCAGCGTAAGCCCCCAGGAGGGGATTGGCTACACCTTC.

This clone was observed a handful of times. DNA for the CDR3: TGTGCCAGCAGCTTAAGAAGCTCCTACTACGAGCAGTACTTC. Residues: CASSLRSSYYEQYF. The chain carries TRBV11-2 and TRBJ2-7; D ambiguous. V was shortened by 2 bases and J by 3 bases, with 11 bases between the two germline ends. Germline V gene data show CDR1 as SGHAT and CDR2 as FQNNGV. The length of the CDR3 is 14 residues.

The chain couples TRBV24-1 to TRBJ2-1; D gene unclear. Germline assignment: CDR1 KGHDR and CDR2 SFDVKD. Trimming left V 6 bases short and J 0 bases short, with 11 bases between. CDR3 length: 15 residues. The DNA of the CDR3 is TGTGCCACCAGTTCACGGGTCGGCTCCTACAATGAGCAGTTCTTC. This codes for CATSSRVGSYNEQFF.

This chain uses TRBV7-3 with TRBJ2-5, with D maybe TRBD1 (5 bases). V was trimmed by 0 bases and J by 5 bases, leaving 10 bases between them. The CDR3 contains 14 residues. Per germline, CDR1 SGHTA and CDR2 FQGTGA. CDR3 in amino acids: CASSLTAQGETQYF. CDR3 bases: TGTGCCAGCAGCTTAACAGCGCAGGGTGAGACCCAGTACTTC.

The rearrangement joins TRBV9 to TRBJ2-3, with a weak D call TRBD1 (6 bases). Between the trimmed V and J ends, which lost 3 bases and 0 bases, there was a span of 17 bases. Germline V gene data show CDR1 as SGDLS and CDR2 as YYNGEE. CDR3 length equals 17 residues. In DNA form, the CDR3 reads TGTGCCAGCAGCGCGCCCTGGACAGCGACTAGCACAGATACGCAGTATTTT. It translates to CASSAPWTATSTDTQYF.

This chain links TRBV7-3 with TRBJ2-3, with a tentative D call TRBD2 (6 bases). Germline CDR1 and CDR2: SGHTA and FQGTGA. Trimming removed 5 bases at V and 5 bases at J, with 8 bases between. The CDR3 contains 12 residues. CDR3 in DNA: TGTGCCAGCAGCCCCGGGGGAGATACGCAGTATTTT. This encodes CASSPGGDTQYF.

V usage is TRBV27 and J usage is TRBJ2-5; tentatively, D is TRBD1 (6 bases). Trimming took off 4 bases at V and 1 base at J, with 16 bases between the two ends. The CDR3 covers 16 residues. Germline V gene sequence: CDR1 MNHEY, CDR2 SMNVEV (reference sequence). The CDR3 nucleotides are TGTGCCAGCAGTTCATTGTCAGGGGCCATCCAAGAGACCCAGTACTTC. Translation: CASSSLSGAIQETQYF.

The gene calls are TRBV28 and TRBJ1-4; tentative D call: TRBD1 (6 bases). The germline V gene has CDR1 MDHEN and CDR2 SYDVKM. Trimming pared 7 bases from V and 4 bases from J, leaving 13 bases between. CDR3 length: 14 residues. The CDR3 DNA is TGTGCCAGCACGTCCACAGGGATTAATGAAAAACTGTTTTTT. Its translation is CASTSTGINEKLFF.

The J gene is TRBJ2-1, the V gene TRBV12-3 or TRBV12-4, with 10 bases that match TRBD2. After removal of 6 bases from V and 6 bases from J, the junction contained 2 bases not matched to a gene. There are 13 residues in the CDR3. CDR3 nucleotide sequence: TGTGCCAGCAGGCTAGCGGGAGTCAATGAGCAGTTCTTC. Translated, it gives CASRLAGVNEQFF.

The rearrangement links TRBV12-3 or TRBV12-4 to TRBJ1-1; maybe TRBD1 (6 bases). Trimming stripped 6 bases from V and 1 base from J, with 9 bases between. The CDR3 is 13 amino acids. CDR3 loop: CASSDRRNTEAFF. CDR3 DNA sequence: TGTGCCAGCAGCGACAGGAGGAACACTGAAGCTTTCTTT.

The chain carries TRBV9 and TRBJ2-7, with a tentative D call TRBD1 (6 bases). The CDR3 spans 13 residues. The V gene lost 4 bases and the J gene lost 3 bases, with 11 bases spanning the gap. Germline CDR1 SGDLS, CDR2 YYNGEE. This CDR3 is CASSPRDNYEQYF. CDR3 nucleotide sequence: TGTGCCAGCAGCCCCCGGGACAACTACGAGCAGTACTTC.

The chain recombines TRBV27 with TRBJ2-7; 8 positions agree with TRBD1. The CDR3 extends over 14 amino acids. The trim removed 6 bases at V and 6 bases at J, leaving 10 bases unmatched. Germline CDR1 is MNHEY and CDR2 is SMNVEV (reference sequence). The CDR3 loop is CASSVDREVFEQYF. The CDR3, as DNA: TGTGCCAGCAGCGTGGACAGGGAAGTCTTCGAGCAGTACTTC.

The chain carries TRBV28 and TRBJ1-2, with 7 bases fitting TRBD1. This CDR3 has 13 residues. J gave up 5 bases and V 6 bases, and 6 bases lay outside the gene matches. CDR1 MDHEN and CDR2 SYDVKM come from the germline V gene. For the CDR3, the DNA is TGTGCCAGCAGGCTACAGGGGAAGTATGGCTACACCTTC. Translation gives CASRLQGKYGYTF.

This clone showed up just once. The genes are TRBV7-9 and TRBJ1-3, with D possibly being TRBD1 (5 bases). From germline, CDR1 is SEHNR and CDR2 FQNEAQ (reference sequence). V shed 5 bases and J shed 2 bases, with 10 bases lying between them. The CDR3 runs to 14 residues. The DNA of the CDR3 is TGTGCCAGCAGCGCCAGGGCTCCTGGAAACACCATATATTTT. Translating gives CASSARAPGNTIYF.

This rearrangement joins TRBV30 to TRBJ1-4; perhaps TRBD1 as D (6 bases). Germline V gives CDR1 GTSNPN, CDR2 SVGIG (reference sequence). CDR3 length: 14 residues. Trimming took off 3 bases at V and 7 bases at J, with 15 bases between the two ends. The CDR3 loop is CAWSGGGRGEKLFF. The CDR3, as DNA: TGTGCCTGGAGCGGGGGGGGGCGAGGTGAAAAACTGTTTTTT.

The chain links TRBV7-9 to TRBJ2-1; 7 nucleotides match TRBD2. With V trimmed by 3 bases and J by 0 bases, 5 bases remained unmatched. From germline, CDR1 is SEHNR and CDR2 FQNEAQ (reference sequence). This CDR3 spans 16 amino acids. The DNA for the CDR3 is TGTGCCAGCAGCTTGGGACCGGGGGGCTCCTACAATGAGCAGTTCTTC. Protein sequence: CASSLGPGGSYNEQFF. The full variable domain, rest sourced from reference TRBV7-9 and TRBJ2-1, is DTGVSQNPRHKITKRGQNVTFRCDPISEHNRLYWYRQTLGQGPEFLTYFQNEAQLEKSRLLSDRFSAERPKGSFSTLEIQRTEQGDSAMYLCASSLGPGGSYNEQFFGPGTRLTVL.

The chain links TRBV11-2 to TRBJ2-5; TRBD2 might be the D (5 bases). The ends were cut back, 0 bases at V and 4 bases at J, with 15 bases in the middle. The germline V gene encodes CDR1 SGHAT and CDR2 FQNNGV. The CDR3 runs to 16 residues. The CDR3 spells CASSLDRERAGETQYF. CDR3 nucleotide sequence: TGTGCCAGCAGCTTAGATCGGGAAAGGGCCGGAGAGACCCAGTACTTC.

This chain connects TRBV7-2 to TRBJ1-5; D is uncertain. There are 15 residues in the CDR3. The germline V and J ends were trimmed by 7 bases and 0 bases, with 13 bases remaining between them. Germline V lookup: CDR1 SGHTA, CDR2 FQGNSA. CDR3 loop: CASTRGGPSNQPQHF. The CDR3 nucleotides are TGTGCCAGCACCCGTGGAGGCCCTAGCAATCAGCCCCAGCATTTT.